The present T cell receptor (beta chain) was sequenced within a study of molecular identifiers for immune sequencing clone quantification. CDR3 length: 14 residues. V lost 6 bases to trimming and J lost 6 bases; unmatched junction nucleotides: 3. This clonotype was counted a few times. TCRdb processed the PCR reads anew with MiXCR; each CDR3 protein has one entry. The sample includes over 85,000 distinct CDR3 sequences, around a quarter seen only once; the top ten take approximately 0.78%. The specimen was naive CD8+ T cells from blood, with Jurkat cell RNA spiked in. Subset defined: FACS-sorted CD8+CD4-CCR7+CD45RA+ naive T cells. This clonotype originated in a human donor in good health. Some libraries in this study had Jurkat cell RNA spiked in. This chain connects TRBV12-3 or TRBV12-4 to TRBJ2-2; 11 bases match TRBD1. CDR3 in amino acids: CASSTGQGAGELFF. The CDR3 nucleotides are TGTGCCAGCAGCACGGGACAGGGGGCCGGGGAGCTGTTTTTT.